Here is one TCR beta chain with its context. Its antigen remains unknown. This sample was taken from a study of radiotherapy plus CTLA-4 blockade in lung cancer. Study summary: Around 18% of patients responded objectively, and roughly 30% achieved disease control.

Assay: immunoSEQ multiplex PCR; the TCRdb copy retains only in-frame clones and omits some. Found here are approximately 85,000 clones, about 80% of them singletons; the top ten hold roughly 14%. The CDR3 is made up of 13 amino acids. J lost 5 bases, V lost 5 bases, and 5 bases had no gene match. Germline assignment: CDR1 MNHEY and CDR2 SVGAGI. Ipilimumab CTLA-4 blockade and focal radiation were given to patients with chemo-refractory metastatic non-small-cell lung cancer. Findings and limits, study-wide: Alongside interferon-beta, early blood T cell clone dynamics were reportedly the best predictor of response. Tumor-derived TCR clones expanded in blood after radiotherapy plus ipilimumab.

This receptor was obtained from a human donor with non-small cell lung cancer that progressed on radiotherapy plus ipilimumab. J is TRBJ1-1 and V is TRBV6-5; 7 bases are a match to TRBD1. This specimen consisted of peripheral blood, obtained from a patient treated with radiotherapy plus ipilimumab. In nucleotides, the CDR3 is TGTGCCAGCAGTCTCCTGGGACAGACTGAAGCTTTCTTT. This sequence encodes CASSLLGQTEAFF.